Detailed here is one TCR beta chain. Sequenced by immunoSEQ multiplex PCR; TCRdb stores in-frame clones only, minus some. Counted here are approximately 59,000 clones, roughly 77% occurring once; the ten biggest clones make up roughly 29%. The record originates from a study of blood T cell repertoires in COVID-19. On the study more broadly: Material from acute and convalescent COVID-19 was sourced from the United States, Italy and Spain. Sources were T cells, B-cell-depleted T cells, or PBMCs; the material itself was cDNA or gDNA.

Seattle participants joined during active infection and were tracked over time. The sequenced sample consisted of peripheral blood. This TCR was sampled from a man in his sixties with COVID-19, enrolled during active disease.

DNA of the CDR3: TGTGCCAGCAGCTTATCCGGGACAGGGCCCCCGGAGACCCAGTACTTC. As protein: CASSLSGTGPPETQYF. The chain is built from TRBV7-9 and TRBJ2-5; 9 positions agree with TRBD1. The CDR3 contains 16 residues. The germline V gene has CDR1 SEHNR and CDR2 FQNEAQ (reference sequence). V was clipped by 2 bases and J by 5 bases; unmatched bases: 9.